Shown below are 24 T cell receptor beta chains from a single sample sequenced in a study of blood T cell repertoires in COVID-19. The repertoire was sequenced with immunoSEQ multiplex PCR; TCRdb's copy has only in-frame clones and lacks some. The profile shows approximately 150,000 clones, roughly 89% of them singletons. Sequenced material: peripheral blood. These receptor sequences come from a woman aged 45 to 65 with acute or convalescent COVID-19.

This chain links TRBV24-1 with TRBJ1-2, with D perhaps TRBD1 (6 bases). The CDR3 sequence is 13 residues long. CDR1 is KGHDR, CDR2 SFDVKD, per germline. The ends were cut back, 5 bases at V and 6 bases at J, with 12 bases in the middle. CDR3 residues: CATSGRGWDGYTF. The CDR3 DNA is TGTGCCACCAGTGGAAGGGGGTGGGATGGCTACACCTTC.

The chain combines TRBV30 with TRBJ2-4, with D maybe TRBD2 (5 bases). The CDR3 totals 14 residues. The V and J ends lost 3 bases and 6 bases respectively, with 15 bases between them. The germline CDR1 and CDR2 sequences are GTSNPN and SVGIG (reference sequence). The CDR3 here is CAWSVERTGNIQYF. DNA for the CDR3: TGTGCCTGGAGCGTGGAGCGGACGGGAAACATTCAGTACTTC. The full variable domain, completed using reference TRBV30 and TRBJ2-4, is SQTIHQWPATLVQPVGSPLSLECTVEGTSNPNLYWYRQAAGRGLQLLFYSVGIGQISSEVPQNLSASRPQDRQFILSSKKLLLSDSGFYLCAWSVERTGNIQYFGAGTRLSVL.

The chain recombines TRBV7-3 with TRBJ2-6; the D is unclear. V was shortened by 2 bases and J by 4 bases, with 6 bases between the two germline ends. CDR3 length: 14 amino acids. Germline CDR1 SGHTA, CDR2 FQGTGA. This CDR3 reads CASSLGPGANVLTF. CDR3 in DNA: TGTGCCAGCAGCTTAGGGCCGGGGGCCAACGTCCTGACTTTC.

The chain has TRBV7-3 and TRBJ2-2, with 7 bases fitting TRBD1. Trimming cost V 4 bases and J 7 bases; bases outside gene matches: 6. The germline gives CDR1 SGHTA, CDR2 FQGTGA. This CDR3 comprises 14 residues. The CDR3 loop is CASSSQGSSGELFF. For the CDR3, the DNA is TGTGCCAGCAGCTCACAGGGGAGTAGCGGGGAGCTGTTTTTT.

J is TRBJ1-1 and V is TRBV25-1; D perhaps matches TRBD1 (6 bases). In germline, CDR1 is MGHDK, CDR2 SYGVNS. CDR3 size: 17 residues. V gave up 5 bases and J gave up 0 bases, with 19 bases separating them. The DNA for the CDR3 is TGTGCCAGCAGTCGACACCGGGACACCTTTTTGAACACTGAAGCTTTCTTT. This sequence encodes CASSRHRDTFLNTEAFF.

CDR3 protein: CASSQDSPGGEQYF. CDR3 nucleotides: TGCGCCAGCAGCCAAGATTCTCCAGGGGGAGAGCAGTACTTC. The rearrangement links TRBV4-1 to TRBJ2-7, with TRBD1 matching 7 bases. Germline loops: CDR1 MGHRA, CDR2 YSYEKL. J lost 7 bases, V lost 0 bases, and 6 bases had no gene match. The CDR3 consists of 14 residues.

The rearrangement uses TRBV30 and TRBJ1-5; TRBD1 might be the D (5 bases). V lost 3 bases and J 6 bases, leaving 12 bases between the germline ends. The CDR3 covers 13 residues. From germline, CDR1 is GTSNPN and CDR2 SVGIG (reference sequence). CDR3 loop: CAWRGGEGQPQHF. The CDR3 coding sequence is TGTGCCTGGAGGGGGGGGGAAGGTCAGCCCCAGCATTTT.

The rearrangement uses TRBV19 and TRBJ2-1; 7 bases align to TRBD2. In germline, CDR1 is LNHDA, CDR2 SQIVND (reference sequence). V trimming: 5 bases; J trimming: 4 bases; junction bases outside the gene matches: 5. The CDR3 has 14 residues. In nucleotides, the CDR3 is TGTGCCAGTAGTCTTAGCGGGCTGTACAATGAGCAGTTCTTC. Its protein is CASSLSGLYNEQFF.

V usage is TRBV10-3 and J usage is TRBJ1-6; TRBD1 is a possible D gene (6 bases). There are 16 residues in the CDR3. Trimming cost V 0 bases and J 7 bases, with 13 bases left between them. Looked up from germline, CDR1 is ENHRY and CDR2 is SYGVKD. CDR3 nucleotide sequence: TGTGCCATCAGTGAGTCTAGCTGGACAGTGAATTCACCCCTCCACTTT. Amino acids: CAISESSWTVNSPLHF.

CDR3 loop: CASSPGTGDSYEQYF. CDR3 nucleotides: TGTGCCAGCTCACCCGGGACAGGGGACTCCTACGAGCAGTACTTC. The chain couples TRBV18 to TRBJ2-7, with 10 bases aligning to TRBD1. CDR1 is KGHSH, CDR2 LQKENI, per germline. This CDR3 comprises 15 residues. V dropped 3 bases and J dropped 0; count of bases not matched to a gene: 2. The entire variable domain, with the rest obtained from reference TRBV18 and TRBJ2-7, is as follows: NAGVMQNPRHLVRRRGQEARLRCSPMKGHSHVYWYRQLPEEGLKFMVYLQKENIIDESGMPKERFSAEFPKEGPSILRIQQVVRGDSAAYFCASSPGTGDSYEQYFGPGTRLTVT.

The V and J genes are TRBV9 and TRBJ1-3, with TRBD1 matching over 8 bases. Unmatched junction bases numbered 3, after V lost 2 bases and J lost 2 bases. The V gene's germline CDR1 is SGDLS and CDR2 YYNGEE. This CDR3 spans 15 amino acids. DNA for the CDR3: TGTGCCAGCAGCGTCCAACAGGGGGCTGGAAACACCATATATTTT. This sequence encodes CASSVQQGAGNTIYF.

About this clone: An end of the junction does not agree with germline; a read error may underlie this. The same CDR3 arises from other DNA sequences in this sample as well. The rearrangement uses TRBV27 and TRBJ1-5; 10 bases agree with TRBD1. Germline CDR1 reads MNHEY; CDR2 reads SMNVEV (reference sequence). CDR3 size: 16 residues. As DNA, the CDR3 is TGCGCCAGCAGTTTATCCGGGACAGGGGGCAATCAGCCCCAGCATTTT. Its protein is CASSLSGTGGNQPQHF.

The gene calls are TRBV10-2 and TRBJ1-6; maybe TRBD1 (5 bases). The V and J ends lost 8 bases and 6 bases respectively, with 11 bases between them. Per germline, CDR1 WSHSY and CDR2 SAAADI. The CDR3 covers 13 residues. The CDR3 loop reads CASDGTINSPLHF. The CDR3 nucleotides read TGCGCCAGCGACGGGACTATTAATTCACCCCTCCACTTT.

V gene TRBV7-9 combines with J gene TRBJ2-7, with D perhaps TRBD1 (6 bases). CDR3 size: 12 residues. Trimming cost V 1 base and J 7 bases, with 8 bases left between them. Germline V gene data show CDR1 as SEHNR and CDR2 as FQNEAQ (reference sequence). CDR3 loop: CASSLDRVEQYF. DNA for the CDR3: TGTGCCAGCAGCTTAGACAGGGTTGAGCAGTACTTC.

The gene calls are TRBV2 and TRBJ1-5; the D gene is possibly TRBD1 (5 bases). V lost 3 bases and J lost 5, with 14 bases in between. The germline gives CDR1 SNHLY, CDR2 FYNNEI. The CDR3 has 15 amino acids. CDR3 DNA: TGTGCCAGCAGTGATGAACAGGCCCCTGATCAGCCCCAGCATTTT. It translates to CASSDEQAPDQPQHF.

V is TRBV6-5 and J is TRBJ2-2; the D is unclear. V was clipped by 7 bases and J by 2 bases, with 11 bases between them. The CDR3 is 14 amino acids. The germline CDR1 and CDR2 sequences are MNHEY and SVGAGI. The CDR3 sequence is CASTPPGNTGELFF. Written as DNA, the CDR3 is TGTGCCAGCACCCCGCCAGGTAACACCGGGGAGCTGTTTTTT.

This clone appeared a single time. The J gene is TRBJ2-1, the V gene TRBV11-1; 9 nucleotides match TRBD1. CDR1 and CDR2 from the germline V gene are SGHAT and FQDESV (reference sequence). After removal of 4 bases from V and 4 bases from J, the junction contained 5 bases not matched to a gene. The CDR3 contains 15 residues. CDR3 sequence reads: CASSSTGGWYNEQFF. The CDR3, as DNA: TGTGCCAGCAGCTCCACAGGGGGCTGGTACAATGAGCAGTTCTTC.

The chain uses TRBV6-6 and TRBJ2-5; TRBD2 matches at 7 bases. V lost 0 bases and J lost 2; bases outside the gene matches: 0. The CDR3 runs to 14 residues. Germline V gives CDR1 MNHNY, CDR2 SVGAGI (reference sequence). Written as DNA, the CDR3 is TGTGCCAGCAGTTACTCGGGAGGGCAAGAGACCCAGTACTTC. It yields the protein CASSYSGGQETQYF.

V and J are TRBV2 and TRBJ2-7; the match to TRBD1 covers 10 bases. The CDR3 is made up of 15 amino acids. J was trimmed by 3 bases and V by 6 bases; bases with no gene match: 8. Germline V gene data show CDR1 as SNHLY and CDR2 as FYNNEI. CDR3 sequence: CASREGTGEGYEQYF. The CDR3 DNA follows: TGTGCCAGCAGGGAGGGGACAGGGGAAGGCTACGAGCAGTACTTC.

This chain links TRBV5-5 with TRBJ2-1, with 7 bases identical to TRBD2. CDR3 length equals 15 residues. After removal of 5 bases from V and 4 bases from J, the junction contained 9 bases not matched to a gene. Germline V CDR1 and CDR2: SGHKS, YYEKEE (reference sequence). The CDR3 sequence is CASRSGTITYNEQFF. CDR3 DNA sequence: TGTGCCAGCAGGTCTGGGACTATAACATACAATGAGCAGTTCTTC.

The gene calls are TRBV18 and TRBJ1-2; the match to TRBD1 covers 9 bases. The CDR3 has 14 residues. The ends lost 6 bases at V and 6 bases at J; junction bases unmatched: 8. In germline, CDR1 is KGHSH, CDR2 LQKENI. DNA of the CDR3: TGTGCCAGCTCGCTCCGGGACAGGGTAGATGGCTACACCTTC. This gives the protein CASSLRDRVDGYTF. Combining the CDR3 with reference TRBV18 and TRBJ1-2 gives the whole variable domain NAGVMQNPRHLVRRRGQEARLRCSPMKGHSHVYWYRQLPEEGLKFMVYLQKENIIDESGMPKERFSAEFPKEGPSILRIQQVVRGDSAAYFCASSLRDRVDGYTFGSGTRLTVV.

This sequence joins TRBV27 and TRBJ1-5; 10 bases are a match to TRBD1. This CDR3 contains 18 residues. J was trimmed by 2 bases and V by 7 bases; bases with no gene match: 14. Germline lookup yields CDR1 MNHEY and CDR2 SMNVEV (reference sequence). In DNA form, the CDR3 reads TGTGCCAGCACCCTTCCGGGGACAGGGGCGCAACGCAATCAGCCCCAGCATTTT. Its protein product is CASTLPGTGAQRNQPQHF.

CDR3 loop: CASSLGSQETQYF. CDR3 DNA: TGTGCCAGCAGTCTGGGGAGCCAAGAGACCCAGTACTTC. This chain connects TRBV27 to TRBJ2-5; TRBD2 is a possible D gene (5 bases). CDR1 MNHEY and CDR2 SMNVEV come from the germline V gene (reference sequence). The CDR3 covers 13 residues. Trimming cost V 5 bases and J 1 base, with 8 bases left between them.

The chain uses TRBV14 and TRBJ1-2, with D tentatively TRBD1 (5 bases). The CDR3 sequence is 15 residues long. The germline gives CDR1 SGHDN, CDR2 FVKESK. Trimming removed 0 bases from V and 4 bases from J, with 12 bases in between. DNA for the CDR3: TGTGCCAGCAGCCAAGAACAAGGGGCCCTCTATGGCTACACCTTC. Its translation is CASSQEQGALYGYTF.